This record looks at one T cell receptor beta chain sequence and its context. The CDR3 consists of 14 residues. Germline trimming cut 5 bases from V and 4 bases from J; bases unmatched to any gene: 3. Germline V gene sequence: CDR1 SNHLY, CDR2 FYNNEI. This entry belongs to a study of blood T cell repertoires in COVID-19. The authors' processing: Amplifying reference gene primers gave estimates of nucleated cell counts. The data were produced by immunoSEQ multiplex PCR, yet TCRdb's version contains in-frame clones alone and is incomplete. The V and J calls and clone size come from that table; D and trimming were worked out from the DNA. This sample has hundreds of thousands of clones; about 88% occur once, and the top ten carry roughly 1.3%.

Sequenced material: peripheral blood. This sequence was found in a man aged 65 to 79 with acute or convalescent COVID-19. This chain links TRBV2 with TRBJ1-5; 9 bases align to TRBD1. The CDR3 nucleotides are TGTGCCAGCAGTCTCGGGACAGGGAATCAGCCCCAGCATTTT. Its translation is CASSLGTGNQPQHF. The whole variable domain, remainder taken from reference TRBV2 and TRBJ1-5, is EPEVTQTPSHQVTQMGQEVILRCVPISNHLYFYWYRQILGQKVEFLVSFYNNEISEKSEIFDDQFSVERPDGSNFTLKIRSTKLEDSAMYFCASSLGTGNQPQHFGDGTRLSIL.